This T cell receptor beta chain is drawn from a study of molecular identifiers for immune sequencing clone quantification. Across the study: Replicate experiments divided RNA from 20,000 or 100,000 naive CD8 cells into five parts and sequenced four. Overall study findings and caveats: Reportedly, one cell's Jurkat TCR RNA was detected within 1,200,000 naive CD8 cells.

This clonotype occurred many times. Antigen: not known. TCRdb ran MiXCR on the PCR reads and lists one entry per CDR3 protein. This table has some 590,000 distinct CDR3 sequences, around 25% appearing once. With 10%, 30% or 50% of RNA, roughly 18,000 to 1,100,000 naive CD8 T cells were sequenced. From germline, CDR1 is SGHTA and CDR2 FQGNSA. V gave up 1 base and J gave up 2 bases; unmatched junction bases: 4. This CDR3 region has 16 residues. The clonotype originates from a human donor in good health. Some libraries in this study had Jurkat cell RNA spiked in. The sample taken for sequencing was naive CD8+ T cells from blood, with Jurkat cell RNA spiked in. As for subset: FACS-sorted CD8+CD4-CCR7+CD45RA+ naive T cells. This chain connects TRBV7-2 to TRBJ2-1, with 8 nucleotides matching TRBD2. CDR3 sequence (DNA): TGTGCCAGCAGCTTAGGACTAGCGCGAACCTACAATGAGCAGTTCTTC. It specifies CASSLGLARTYNEQFF.